This TCR beta chain is drawn from a study of blood T cell repertoires in COVID-19. Whole-study context: The recovered donors of Cohort 3 showed two negative PCRs, clearance, or symptom resolution. T cells, B-cell-depleted T cells, or PBMCs supplied cDNA or gDNA. Researchers got acute and convalescent COVID-19 samples from the United States, Italy and Spain.

The CDR3 runs to 14 residues. Each participant's cohort was designated according to participant-reported clinical history. The protocol was immunoSEQ multiplex PCR, while the TCRdb copy is restricted to in-frame clones and leaves out a portion. The table includes 300,000 to 450,000 clones, about 89% detected once. This TCR derives from a man in his forties or fifties in a cohort exposed to, infected with or recovered from COVID-19 (not recorded which). V usage is TRBV21-1 and J usage is TRBJ2-7; no DNA check was done on the table's D call, TRBD2. TRBV21-1 is a documented pseudogene. The sample comprised PBMCs or T cells enriched from blood (not recorded which). The CDR3 region has the DNA TGTGCCAGCAGCAAATCGGGGAGCTCCTACGAGCAGTACTTC. This translates into CASSKSGSSYEQYF.